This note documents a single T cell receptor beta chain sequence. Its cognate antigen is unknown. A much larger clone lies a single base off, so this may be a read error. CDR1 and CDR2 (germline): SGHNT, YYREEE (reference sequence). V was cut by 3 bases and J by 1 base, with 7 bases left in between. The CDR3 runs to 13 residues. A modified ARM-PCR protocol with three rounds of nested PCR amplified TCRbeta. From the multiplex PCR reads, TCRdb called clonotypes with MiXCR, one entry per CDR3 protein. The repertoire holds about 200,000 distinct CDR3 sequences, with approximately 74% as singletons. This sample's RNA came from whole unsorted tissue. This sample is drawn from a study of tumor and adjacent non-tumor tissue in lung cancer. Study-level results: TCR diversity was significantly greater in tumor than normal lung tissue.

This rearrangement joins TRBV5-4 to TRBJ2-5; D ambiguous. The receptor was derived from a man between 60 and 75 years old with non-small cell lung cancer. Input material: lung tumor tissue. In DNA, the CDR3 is TGTGCCAGCAGCTCACCCGGCCAAGAGACCCAGTACTTC. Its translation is CASSSPGQETQYF.